This is a list of T cell receptor beta chains from one sample in a study of Graves' ophthalmopathy and Graves' hyperthyroidism. Each CDR3 protein is one row after TCRdb ran MiXCR on the multiplex PCR reads. The sample lists over a million distinct CDR3 sequences, about 35% occurring once. The sequenced sample was peripheral blood or thyroid tissue (not recorded which). Receptors originate from an adult man with Graves' hyperthyroidism. CDR3s include the opening cysteine and the closing phenylalanine or tryptophan. A D gene is named only where the DNA matches it firmly. Clone size, where shown, is once, few, many, or a class for clones that have expanded.

TRBJ2-7 | TRBD2 | - | TRBV10-2 | TGTGCCAGCACCGAATTCGCGGGAGCCTACGAGCAGTACTTC | CASTEFAGAYEQYF
TRBJ1-1 | - | few | TRBV27 | TGTGCCAGCAGTTTCCTCGCGGGCAGCTTGAACACTGAAGCTTTCTTT | CASSFLAGSLNTEAFF
TRBJ1-5 | TRBD1 | - | TRBV20-1 | TGCAGTGCTCCCCCAACAGGGGGAGGGCAGCCCCAGCATTTT | CSAPPTGGGQPQHF
TRBJ1-2 | - | - | TRBV10-3 | TGTGCCATCAGTGAGAGGGTCTATGGCTACACCTTC | CAISERVYGYTF
TRBJ2-6 | - | - | TRBV14 | TGTGCCAGCAGCCAAGCCCCAGGGGCTTTGGGTTCTGGGGCCAACGTCCTGACTTTC | CASSQAPGALGSGANVLTF
TRBJ2-5 | - | many | TRBV30 | TGTGCCTGGACTACCTCGTTTGAGACCCAGTACTTC | CAWTTSFETQYF
TRBJ1-5 | TRBD1 | - | TRBV7-2 | TGTGCCAGCAGCTGGACAGGGGGCTCTGGGCAGCCCCAGCATTTT | CASSWTGGSGQPQHF
TRBJ1-1 | - | many | TRBV25-1 | TGTGCCAGCAGTGAGGGGGCACGGGGGGCTTTCTTT | CASSEGARGAFF
TRBJ2-5 | - | - | TRBV29-1 | TGCAGCGTTGAAAGAACAGCTCAAGAGACCCAGTACTTC | CSVERTAQETQYF
TRBJ2-2 | TRBD2 | - | TRBV5-8 | TGTGCCAGCAGCTTGTCGGGAGGATGGAACACCGGGGAGCTGTTTTTT | CASSLSGGWNTGELFF
TRBJ1-6 | TRBD1 | - | TRBV7-8 | TGTGCCAGCAGCTTCAGGGGGCTAGGCAATTCACCCCTCCACTTT | CASSFRGLGNSPLHF
TRBJ1-2 | TRBD1 | few | TRBV7-9 | TGTGCCAGCAGCTTACAGGGGGATGAAGACACCTTC | CASSLQGDEDTF
TRBJ1-6 | TRBD1 | few | TRBV25-1 | TGTGCCAGCAGAGATGCAGGGGGCTATTCACCCCTCCACTTT | CASRDAGGYSPLHF
TRBJ1-1 | TRBD1 | - | TRBV9 | TGTGCCAGCAGCGATAGGACAGGGATGGACACTGAAGCTTTCTTT | CASSDRTGMDTEAFF
TRBJ1-1 | - | many | TRBV29-1 | TGCAGCGTTGCGCATGAGGGGAGGTCTTTCTTT | CSVAHEGRSFF
TRBJ2-7 | TRBD1 | - | TRBV10-2 | TGTGCCACCAGCCCGGGACAGGGGCAGTACTTC | CATSPGQGQYF
TRBJ1-1 | TRBD1 | - | TRBV5-1 | TGCGCCAGCAGGGGGACAGGGGCGACCGCCACTGAAGCTTTCTTT | CASRGTGATATEAFF